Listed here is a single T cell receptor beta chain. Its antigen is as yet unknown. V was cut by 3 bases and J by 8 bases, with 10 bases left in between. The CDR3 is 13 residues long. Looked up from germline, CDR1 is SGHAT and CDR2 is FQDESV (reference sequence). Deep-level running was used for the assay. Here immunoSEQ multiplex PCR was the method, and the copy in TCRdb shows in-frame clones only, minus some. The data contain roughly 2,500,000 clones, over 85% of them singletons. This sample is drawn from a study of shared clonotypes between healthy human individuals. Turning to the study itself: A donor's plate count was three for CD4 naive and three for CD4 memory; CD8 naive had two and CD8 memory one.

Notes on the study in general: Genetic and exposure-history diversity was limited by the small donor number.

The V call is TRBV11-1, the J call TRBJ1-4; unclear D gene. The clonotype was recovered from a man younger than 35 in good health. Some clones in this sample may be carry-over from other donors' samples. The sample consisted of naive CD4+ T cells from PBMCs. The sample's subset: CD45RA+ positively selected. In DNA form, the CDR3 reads TGTGCCAGCAGCTTCGGACCGGAGGAAAAACTGTTTTTT. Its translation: CASSFGPEEKLFF.